Listed below are T cell receptor beta chains from one sample, sequenced in a study of vaccination and CD4 T cells after COVID-19. TCRdb fed the PCR reads into MiXCR, producing one record per CDR3 protein. The table has roughly 20,000 distinct CDR3 sequences, 38% seen once. Their cognate antigens are unknown. This sample comprised CD4+ T cells from blood, cultured in vitro, obtained before SARS-CoV-2 vaccination. The receptors originated from a human donor who had recovered from COVID-19. The CDR3 runs from the conserved cysteine through the conserved F or W. Each record gives: V gene, J gene, clone size, D gene, CDR3 DNA, CDR3 protein. The D gene is left open where the match is weak. The size of a clone is reported for some rows only, either as once, few or many, or as a class for expanded clones.

V: TRBV7-2
J: TRBJ1-3
size: once
D: TRBD1
DNA: TGTGCCAGCAGCCGGACGACAGGGCCCGGAAACACCATATATTTT
CDR3: CASSRTTGPGNTIYF

V: TRBV20-1
J: TRBJ1-2
size: few
D: TRBD1
DNA: TGCAGTGCTTTCCAACGGACAGGGGCGGGGGGCTACACCTTC
CDR3: CSAFQRTGAGGYTF

V: TRBV6-2/TRBV6-3
J: TRBJ2-5
size: -
D: TRBD2
DNA: TGTGCCAGCAGTTTCCCGAAATTAGCGGGAGTACCCCCCCCCCAAGAGACCCAGTACTTC
CDR3: CASSFPKLAGVPPPQETQYF

V: TRBV20-1
J: TRBJ2-1
size: -
D: -
DNA: TGCAGTGCTAGAGAGCGCCAACGGACTGGCTACAATGAGCAGTTCTTC
CDR3: CSARERQRTGYNEQFF

V: TRBV19
J: TRBJ1-1
size: few
D: -
DNA: TGTGCCAGTAGTATAGACGTTGGATTACTGAACACTGAAGCTTTCTTT
CDR3: CASSIDVGLLNTEAFF

V: TRBV7-2
J: TRBJ2-5
size: medium-sized
D: -
DNA: TGTGCCAGCAGCTTAGGTCCCGGGCTCCAAGAGACCCAGTACTTC
CDR3: CASSLGPGLQETQYF

V: TRBV15
J: TRBJ1-2
size: -
D: -
DNA: TGTGCCACCAGCAGAGGTCGGGGCTTCTATGGCTACACCTTC
CDR3: CATSRGRGFYGYTF

V: TRBV20-1
J: TRBJ1-2
size: -
D: -
DNA: TGCAGTGCTAGAGACCACCCCTATGGCTACACCTTC
CDR3: CSARDHPYGYTF

V: TRBV6-2/TRBV6-3
J: TRBJ1-1
size: -
D: -
DNA: TGTGCCAGCAGTTACTCGACTCAAAGGGGGATTAACACTGAAGCTTTCTTT
CDR3: CASSYSTQRGINTEAFF

V: TRBV10-3
J: TRBJ1-4
size: -
D: TRBD1
DNA: TGTGCCACCGGCACAGGGGCGACTAATGAAAAACTGTTTTTT
CDR3: CATGTGATNEKLFF

V: TRBV19
J: TRBJ1-2
size: -
D: -
DNA: TGTGCCAGTAGTAACTTAGACAGTGCTAACTATGGCTACACCTTC
CDR3: CASSNLDSANYGYTF

V: TRBV7-7
J: TRBJ2-2
size: -
D: TRBD1
DNA: TGTGCCACCCGACCCGGACAGGAGAACACCGGGGAGCTGTTTTTT
CDR3: CATRPGQENTGELFF

V: TRBV7-8
J: TRBJ2-3
size: -
D: TRBD2
DNA: TGTGCCAGCAGCTTAGCGGTCAGCGGGGGGGGGTGGACAGATACGCAGTATTTT
CDR3: CASSLAVSGGGWTDTQYF

V: TRBV29-1
J: TRBJ2-7
size: -
D: -
DNA: TGCAGCGTTACCAGTTCCTCCTACGAGCAGTACTTC
CDR3: CSVTSSSYEQYF

V: TRBV6-1
J: TRBJ2-3
size: -
D: -
DNA: TGTGCCAGCAGCCGGAAGTTACACGGGGGCACAGATACGCAGTATTTT
CDR3: CASSRKLHGGTDTQYF

V: TRBV20-1
J: TRBJ1-2
size: -
D: -
DNA: TGCAGCATCCCCGGACAGACAGAGAACTATGGCTACACCTTC
CDR3: CSIPGQTENYGYTF

V: TRBV29-1
J: TRBJ1-1
size: -
D: -
DNA: TGCAGCGTCGGATACACTGAAGCTTTCTTT
CDR3: CSVGYTEAFF

V: TRBV15
J: TRBJ1-1
size: -
D: -
DNA: TGTGCCACCAGCAGACGTGGGGGGCTGGGCACTGAAGCTTTCTTT
CDR3: CATSRRGGLGTEAFF

V: TRBV28
J: TRBJ2-2
size: few
D: -
DNA: TGTGCCAGCAGATTCACCGGGGAGCTGTTTTTT
CDR3: CASRFTGELFF

V: TRBV27
J: TRBJ2-5
size: few
D: TRBD1
DNA: TGTGCCAGCAGTCATACAGGGGGGGAGACCCAGTACTTC
CDR3: CASSHTGGETQYF

V: TRBV6-1
J: TRBJ1-6
size: few
D: TRBD1
DNA: TGTGCCAGCAGTGAACGAAAAGGGGGCCGAGGGACACCCCTCCACTTT
CDR3: CASSERKGGRGTPLHF

V: TRBV6-1
J: TRBJ2-7
size: -
D: TRBD2
DNA: TGTGCCAGCACCCCGGGGGGGCCCCCCAACGAGCAGTACTTC
CDR3: CASTPGGPPNEQYF

V: TRBV12-3/TRBV12-4
J: TRBJ2-2
size: -
D: -
DNA: TGTGCCAGCAGCCGGACCAACACCGGGGAGCTGTTTTTT
CDR3: CASSRTNTGELFF

V: TRBV7-2
J: TRBJ2-1
size: few
D: -
DNA: TGTGCCAGCAGCTACAAGAACGGGTGGGGGGCCGGAAACAATGAGCAGTTCTTC
CDR3: CASSYKNGWGAGNNEQFF